These 23 T cell receptor beta chains originate from one sample sequenced in a study of beta chain features in type 1 diabetes. The sequenced template was cDNA made from the entire isolated RNA. This table comes from immunoSEQ multiplex PCR, and its TCRdb copy is limited to in-frame clones, with some not included. The sample holds 860,000 or so clones, about 17% seen once. Sequencing was done on a sample of naive CD4+ T cells from blood. Every receptor here comes from a woman under 30 in good health.

V gene TRBV2 combines with J gene TRBJ2-7; maybe TRBD2 (5 bases). V was pared by 11 bases and J by 5 bases, with 19 bases between. The CDR3 is made up of 13 amino acids. The V gene's germline CDR1 is SNHLY and CDR2 FYNNEI. CDR3 region: CALAGEIFHEQYF. The CDR3 coding sequence is TGTGCCCTAGCTGGGGAGATCTTCCACGAGCAGTACTTC.

This clone was observed a handful of times. DNA of the CDR3: TGTGCCAGCAGAGACAGGGGGTCCGGCACTGAAGCTTTCTTT. It specifies CASRDRGSGTEAFF. The rearrangement uses TRBV2 and TRBJ1-1, with 9 nucleotides matching TRBD1. The germline V gene encodes CDR1 SNHLY and CDR2 FYNNEI. This CDR3 is built from 14 residues. V dropped 6 bases and J dropped 4; count of bases not matched to a gene: 6. Full variable domain (rest looked up from reference TRBV2 and TRBJ1-1): EPEVTQTPSHQVTQMGQEVILRCVPISNHLYFYWYRQILGQKVEFLVSFYNNEISEKSEIFDDQFSVERPDGSNFTLKIRSTKLEDSAMYFCASRDRGSGTEAFFGQGTRLTVV.

This clone turned up a few times. Here the CDR3 reads CASSSLRNDYEQYF. CDR3 bases: TGTGCCAGCAGCTCGCTTCGTAACGACTACGAGCAGTACTTC. This chain uses TRBV7-2 with TRBJ2-7; D unclear. The CDR3 covers 14 residues. Germline CDR1 reads SGHTA; CDR2 reads FQGNSA. The ends were cut back, 4 bases at V and 3 bases at J, with 13 bases in the middle. Variable domain in full (rest from reference TRBV7-2 and TRBJ2-7): GAGVSQSPSNKVTEKGKDVELRCDPISGHTALYWYRQSLGQGLEFLIYFQGNSAPDKSGLPSDRFSAERTGGSVSTLTIQRTQQEDSAVYLCASSSLRNDYEQYFGPGTRLTVT.

This clone was found a few times. V usage is TRBV7-9 and J usage is TRBJ2-1; D gene unclear. V gave up 7 bases and J gave up 3 bases, with 7 bases separating them. The CDR3 loop spans 12 amino acids. Germline CDR1 reads SEHNR; CDR2 reads FQNEAQ (reference sequence). CDR3 nucleotide sequence: TGTGCCAGCACTGCGTTCTACAATGAGCAGTTCTTC. As protein: CASTAFYNEQFF.

V usage is TRBV7-2 and J usage is TRBJ2-3; the D gene is possibly TRBD2 (5 bases). There are 13 residues in the CDR3. Trimming stripped 5 bases from V and 7 bases from J, with 13 bases between. Germline CDR1 reads SGHTA; CDR2 reads FQGNSA. CDR3 sequence reads: CASSKRTAYTQYF. As DNA, the CDR3 is TGTGCCAGCAGCAAACGGACTGCGTATACGCAGTATTTT.

The CDR3 DNA is TGTGCCAGTATCGACAGGGTGAACACTGAAGCTTTCTTT. Its protein is CASIDRVNTEAFF. The V and J genes are TRBV19 and TRBJ1-1; 7 bases line up with TRBD1. Germline CDR1 reads LNHDA; CDR2 reads SQIVND (reference sequence). Losses at the gene ends were 7 bases for V and 0 bases for J; bases not matched to a gene: 2. The CDR3 runs to 13 residues.

This clone was picked up a small number of times. J is TRBJ2-7 and V is TRBV30, with D perhaps TRBD1 (5 bases). The CDR3 spans 11 residues. Trimming took off 5 bases at V and 1 base at J, with 6 bases between the two ends. CDR1 is GTSNPN and CDR2 is SVGIG in the germline V gene (reference sequence). CDR3 bases: TGTGCCTGGGACAGTTCCTACGAGCAGTACTTC. It specifies CAWDSSYEQYF.

The CDR3 spells CASSQDTSGDNEQFF. The CDR3 DNA is TGCGCCAGCAGCCAAGATACTAGCGGGGACAATGAGCAGTTCTTC. J is TRBJ2-1 and V is TRBV4-3; TRBD2 matches at 10 bases. Germline V gene lookup returns CDR1 LGHNA and CDR2 YSLEER. The length of the CDR3 is 15 residues. J was trimmed by 5 bases and V by 0 bases; bases with no gene match: 1.

V usage is TRBV28 and J usage is TRBJ2-2; TRBD2 aligns across 8 bases. J lost 5 bases, V lost 6 bases, and 8 bases had no gene match. Germline CDR1 reads MDHEN; CDR2 reads SYDVKM. The CDR3 is made up of 15 amino acids. DNA for the CDR3: TGTGCCAGCAGACCTGGACTAGCAGGAACCGGGGAGCTGTTTTTT. Translated, it gives CASRPGLAGTGELFF.

This clone was observed a handful of times. The J gene is TRBJ2-6, the V gene TRBV10-3; 8 bases line up with TRBD2. The CDR3 spans 14 residues. From germline, CDR1 is ENHRY and CDR2 SYGVKD. The V gene end was trimmed by 7 bases and the J gene end by 4 bases; junction bases not matched to a gene: 3. The CDR3 DNA reads TGTGCCATCACCCCGGGAGGGGGGGCCAACGTCCTGACTTTC. Its translation is CAITPGGGANVLTF.

V is TRBV6-6 and J is TRBJ2-7, with 11 nucleotides matching TRBD1. Germline-derived CDR1 and CDR2 are MNHNY and SVGAGI (reference sequence). This CDR3 spans 16 amino acids. V dropped 5 bases and J dropped 2; count of bases not matched to a gene: 8. This CDR3 is CASSKHPGQGAYEQYF. The CDR3 coding sequence is TGTGCCAGCAGTAAACACCCGGGACAGGGGGCCTACGAGCAGTACTTC.

There are a few counts of this clone. This chain joins TRBV2 and TRBJ2-1; perhaps TRBD2 as D (5 bases). The V end was cut by 4 bases, the J end by 7 bases, with 8 bases between. The germline V gene encodes CDR1 SNHLY and CDR2 FYNNEI. The length of the CDR3 is 12 residues. The CDR3 protein is CASSADSNEQFF. CDR3 DNA: TGTGCCAGCAGTGCGGACTCGAATGAGCAGTTCTTC.

Only a few counts were recorded for this clone. The chain links TRBV4-2 to TRBJ2-7, with D possibly matching TRBD1 (5 bases). The CDR3 runs to 13 residues. V lost 0 bases and J 5 bases, leaving 8 bases between the germline ends. Germline V gene data show CDR1 as LGHNA and CDR2 as YNFKEQ. CDR3 protein: CASSQDSGNEQYF. The CDR3 nucleotides are TGTGCCAGCAGCCAAGATTCAGGGAACGAGCAGTACTTC.

This chain joins TRBV19 and TRBJ2-2; D not resolved. CDR3 length: 13 residues. The V gene lost 4 bases and the J gene lost 7 bases, with 10 bases spanning the gap. Germline-derived CDR1 and CDR2 are LNHDA and SQIVND (reference sequence). The CDR3 protein is CASSTTGDGELFF. The CDR3 DNA follows: TGTGCCAGTAGTACAACTGGAGACGGGGAGCTGTTTTTT.

The J gene is TRBJ2-5, the V gene TRBV4-1; 7 nucleotides align to TRBD2. V lost 4 bases and J lost 4; bases outside the gene matches: 9. Germline lookup yields CDR1 MGHRA and CDR2 YSYEKL. The CDR3 totals 15 residues. CDR3 loop: CASSPGLVSLETQYF. The CDR3 region has the DNA TGCGCCAGCAGCCCCGGACTAGTAAGTCTAGAGACCCAGTACTTC.

This clone showed up just a few times. The chain recombines TRBV29-1 with TRBJ2-3; possible D gene TRBD1, 5 bases. V dropped 6 bases and J dropped 2 bases, with 18 bases sitting between them. The CDR3 totals 15 residues. Germline V gene lookup returns CDR1 SQVTM and CDR2 ANQGSEA. CDR3 coding DNA: TGCAGCGTCCTCTTCCAGGGTAGTCCCACAGATACGCAGTATTTT. This encodes CSVLFQGSPTDTQYF.

The chain has TRBV4-2 and TRBJ1-5; the match to TRBD1 covers 8 bases. V shed 4 bases and J 4 bases; nucleotides not matched to a gene: 9. The germline gives CDR1 LGHNA, CDR2 YNFKEQ. The CDR3 runs to 16 residues. The CDR3 nucleotides are TGTGCCAGCAGCCGAGAGACAGGGGAGTCGAATCAGCCCCAGCATTTT. Its protein product is CASSRETGESNQPQHF.

V is TRBV15 and J is TRBJ2-3; 7 bases fit TRBD2. Germline V CDR1 and CDR2: LNHNV, YYDKDF (reference sequence). Losses at the gene ends were 1 base for V and 0 bases for J; bases not matched to a gene: 10. The CDR3 is made up of 18 amino acids. DNA for the CDR3: TGTGCCACCAGCAGAGCGATAACTAGCGCCTCTAGCACAGATACGCAGTATTTT. Its translation is CATSRAITSASSTDTQYF.

V is TRBV7-9 and J is TRBJ1-1, with 7 positions matching TRBD1. There are 14 residues in the CDR3. Germline lookup yields CDR1 SEHNR and CDR2 FQNEAQ (reference sequence). J lost 0 bases, V lost 5 bases, and 3 bases had no gene match. This chain's CDR3 is CASSQQGLNTEAFF. As DNA, the CDR3 is TGTGCCAGCAGCCAACAGGGGCTGAACACTGAAGCTTTCTTT.

This clone turned up a few times. The chain carries TRBV25-1 and TRBJ2-7; 7 nucleotides align to TRBD2. This CDR3 is 13 amino acids long. The junction had 5 bases not matched to a gene; V was cut back by 7 bases and J by 2 bases. The germline gives CDR1 MGHDK, CDR2 SYGVNS. In nucleotides, the CDR3 is TGTGCCAGCACAAAAGCGGGGACCTACGAGCAGTACTTC. Encoded protein: CASTKAGTYEQYF.

This clone was found a few times. CDR3: CASSLASDETQYF. CDR3 in DNA: TGCGCCAGCAGCTTGGCCTCGGATGAGACCCAGTACTTC. The V call is TRBV5-1, the J call TRBJ2-5; D call uncertain. Germline CDR1 SGHRS, CDR2 YFSETQ. With 0 bases removed from V and 5 bases from J, the gap between germline ends came to 8 bases. The CDR3 totals 13 residues.

V is TRBV20-1 and J is TRBJ2-7; TRBD2 might be the D (6 bases). Germline V gene sequence: CDR1 DFQATT, CDR2 SNEGSKA (reference sequence). The V gene lost 5 bases and the J gene lost 2 bases, with 7 bases spanning the gap. The CDR3 runs 11 residues. CDR3 amino acids: CSAPGAYEQYF. CDR3 DNA sequence: TGCAGTGCTCCGGGGGCCTACGAGCAGTACTTC.

This clone was detected a few times. The gene calls are TRBV2 and TRBJ1-5; D not resolved. Germline lookup yields CDR1 SNHLY and CDR2 FYNNEI. The CDR3 totals 14 residues. Between the trimmed V and J ends, which lost 3 bases and 4 bases, there was a span of 10 bases. The CDR3 DNA sequence: TGTGCCAGCAGTGACGAACAAGTTAATCAGCCCCAGCATTTT. The encoded protein is CASSDEQVNQPQHF. Based on the CDR3 plus reference TRBV2 and TRBJ1-5, the full variable domain is EPEVTQTPSHQVTQMGQEVILRCVPISNHLYFYWYRQILGQKVEFLVSFYNNEISEKSEIFDDQFSVERPDGSNFTLKIRSTKLEDSAMYFCASSDEQVNQPQHFGDGTRLSIL.